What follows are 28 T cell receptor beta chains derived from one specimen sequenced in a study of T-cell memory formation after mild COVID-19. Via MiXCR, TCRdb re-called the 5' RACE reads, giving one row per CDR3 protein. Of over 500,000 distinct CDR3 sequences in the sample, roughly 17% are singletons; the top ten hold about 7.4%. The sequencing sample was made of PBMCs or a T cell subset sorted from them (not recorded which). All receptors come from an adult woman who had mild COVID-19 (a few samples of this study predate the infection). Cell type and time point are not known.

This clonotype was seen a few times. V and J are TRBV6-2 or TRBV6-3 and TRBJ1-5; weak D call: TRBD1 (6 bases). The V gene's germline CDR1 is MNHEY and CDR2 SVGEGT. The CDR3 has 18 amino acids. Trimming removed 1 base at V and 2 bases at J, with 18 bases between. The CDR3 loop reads CASSYLTAVQGGNQPQHF. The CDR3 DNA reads TGTGCCAGCAGTTACTTAACCGCTGTACAGGGAGGCAATCAGCCCCAGCATTTT.

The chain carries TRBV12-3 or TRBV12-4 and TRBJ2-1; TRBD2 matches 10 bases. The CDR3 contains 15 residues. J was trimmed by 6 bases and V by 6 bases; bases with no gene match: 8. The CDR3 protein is CASSWGSGGTNEQFF. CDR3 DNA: TGTGCCAGCAGCTGGGGTAGCGGGGGGACCAATGAGCAGTTCTTC.

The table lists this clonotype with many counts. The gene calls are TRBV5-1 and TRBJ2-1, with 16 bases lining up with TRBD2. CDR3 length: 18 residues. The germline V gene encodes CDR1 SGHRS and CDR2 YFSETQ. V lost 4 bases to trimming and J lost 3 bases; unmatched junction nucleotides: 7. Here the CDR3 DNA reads TGCGCCAGCAGCCCGGGACTAGCGGGGGGGCCTTTCTACAATGAGCAGTTCTTC. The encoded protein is CASSPGLAGGPFYNEQFF.

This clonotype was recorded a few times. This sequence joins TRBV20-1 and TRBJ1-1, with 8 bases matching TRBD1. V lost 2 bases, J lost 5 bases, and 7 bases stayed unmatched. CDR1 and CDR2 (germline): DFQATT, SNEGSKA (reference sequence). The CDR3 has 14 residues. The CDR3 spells CSARFGQGRTEAFF. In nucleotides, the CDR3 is TGCAGTGCTAGATTTGGACAGGGCAGGACTGAAGCTTTCTTT.

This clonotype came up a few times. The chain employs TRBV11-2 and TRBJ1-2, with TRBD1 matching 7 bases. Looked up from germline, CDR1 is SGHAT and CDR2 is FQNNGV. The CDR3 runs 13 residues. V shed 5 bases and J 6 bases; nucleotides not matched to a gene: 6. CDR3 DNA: TGTGCCAGCAGCGACAGGGTGTATGATGGCTACACCTTC. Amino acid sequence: CASSDRVYDGYTF.

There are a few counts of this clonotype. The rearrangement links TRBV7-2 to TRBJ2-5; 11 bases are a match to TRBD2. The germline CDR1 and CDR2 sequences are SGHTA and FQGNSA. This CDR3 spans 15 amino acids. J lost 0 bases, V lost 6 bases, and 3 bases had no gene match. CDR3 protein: CASRTGLADQETQYF. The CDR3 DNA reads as TGTGCCAGCAGAACGGGACTAGCGGACCAAGAGACCCAGTACTTC.

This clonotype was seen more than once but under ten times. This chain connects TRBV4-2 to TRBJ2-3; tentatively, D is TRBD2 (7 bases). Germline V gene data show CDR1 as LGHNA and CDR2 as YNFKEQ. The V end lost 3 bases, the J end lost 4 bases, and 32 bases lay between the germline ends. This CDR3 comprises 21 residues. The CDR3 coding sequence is TGTGCCAGCAGCCACCCATGGGGTGGGGGGGCCCCGGGGGATCGCCCAGATACGCAGTATTTT. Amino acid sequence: CASSHPWGGGAPGDRPDTQYF.

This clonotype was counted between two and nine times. DNA for the CDR3: TGTGCCAGCAGCCCCGCCACACATAATTCACCCCTCCACTTT. It codes for CASSPATHNSPLHF. This rearrangement joins TRBV14 to TRBJ1-6; D not certain. Germline V gives CDR1 SGHDN, CDR2 FVKESK. The CDR3 has 14 residues. Trimming left V 4 bases short and J 5 bases short, with 9 bases between.

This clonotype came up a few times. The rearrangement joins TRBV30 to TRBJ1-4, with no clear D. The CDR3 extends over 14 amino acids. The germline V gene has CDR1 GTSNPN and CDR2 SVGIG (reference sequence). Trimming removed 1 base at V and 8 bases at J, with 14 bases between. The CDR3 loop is CAWSGLQVAEKLFF. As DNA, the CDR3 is TGTGCCTGGAGTGGCCTTCAGGTAGCGGAAAAACTGTTTTTT.

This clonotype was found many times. The DNA for the CDR3 is TGTGCCAGCAGTTGGGGTCCTACGAAGCAGTACTTC. This translates into CASSWGPTKQYF. The chain is built from TRBV12-3 or TRBV12-4 and TRBJ2-7; D remains ambiguous. This CDR3 is 12 amino acids long. Trimming left V 4 bases short and J 8 bases short, with 12 bases between.

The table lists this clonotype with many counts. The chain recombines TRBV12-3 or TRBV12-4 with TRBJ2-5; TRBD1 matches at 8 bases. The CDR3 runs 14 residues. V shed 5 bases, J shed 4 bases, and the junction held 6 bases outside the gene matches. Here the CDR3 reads CASSPAGGRETQYF. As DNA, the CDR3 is TGTGCCAGCAGTCCGGCAGGGGGCAGAGAGACCCAGTACTTC.

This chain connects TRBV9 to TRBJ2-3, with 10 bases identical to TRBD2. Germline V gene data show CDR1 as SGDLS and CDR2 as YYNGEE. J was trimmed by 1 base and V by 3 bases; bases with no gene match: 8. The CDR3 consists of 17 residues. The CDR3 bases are TGTGCCAGCAGCGAGGGTCCACTAGCGGGACGCACAGATACGCAGTATTTT. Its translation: CASSEGPLAGRTDTQYF.

This chain's CDR3 is CASSDRAWDSNQPQHF. The CDR3, as DNA: TGTGCCAGCAGTGACCGGGCCTGGGACAGCAATCAGCCCCAGCATTTT. This chain uses TRBV25-1 with TRBJ1-5, with D possibly TRBD1 on 5 matching bases. The CDR3 totals 16 residues. V was shortened by 3 bases and J by 1 base, with 13 bases between the two germline ends. Per the germline V gene, CDR1 is MGHDK and CDR2 is SYGVNS.

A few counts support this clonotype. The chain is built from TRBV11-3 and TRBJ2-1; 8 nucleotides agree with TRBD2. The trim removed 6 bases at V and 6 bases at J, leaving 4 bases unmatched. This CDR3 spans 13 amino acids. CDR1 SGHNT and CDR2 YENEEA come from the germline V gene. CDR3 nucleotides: TGTGCCAGCAGGGCGGGAGGTTCCAATGAGCAGTTCTTC. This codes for CASRAGGSNEQFF.

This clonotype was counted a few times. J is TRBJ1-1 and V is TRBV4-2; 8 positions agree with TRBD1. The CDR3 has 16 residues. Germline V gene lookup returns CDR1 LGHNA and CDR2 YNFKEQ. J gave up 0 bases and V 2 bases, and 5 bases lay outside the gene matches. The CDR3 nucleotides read TGTGCCAGCAGCCAACACAGGGGGAATTTGAACACTGAAGCTTTCTTT. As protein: CASSQHRGNLNTEAFF.

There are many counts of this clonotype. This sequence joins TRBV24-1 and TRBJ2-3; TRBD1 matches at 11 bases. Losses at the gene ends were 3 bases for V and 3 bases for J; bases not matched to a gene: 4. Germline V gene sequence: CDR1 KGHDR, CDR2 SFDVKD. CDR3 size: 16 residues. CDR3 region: CATSDPGQGATDTQYF. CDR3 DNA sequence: TGTGCCACCAGTGATCCTGGACAGGGGGCAACAGATACGCAGTATTTT.

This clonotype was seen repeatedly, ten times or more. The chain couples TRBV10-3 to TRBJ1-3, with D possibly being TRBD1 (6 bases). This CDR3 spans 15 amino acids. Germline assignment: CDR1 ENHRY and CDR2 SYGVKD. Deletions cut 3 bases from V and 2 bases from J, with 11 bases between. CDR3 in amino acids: CAISDPGEAGNTIYF. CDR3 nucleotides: TGTGCCATCAGTGACCCAGGGGAAGCTGGAAACACCATATATTTT.

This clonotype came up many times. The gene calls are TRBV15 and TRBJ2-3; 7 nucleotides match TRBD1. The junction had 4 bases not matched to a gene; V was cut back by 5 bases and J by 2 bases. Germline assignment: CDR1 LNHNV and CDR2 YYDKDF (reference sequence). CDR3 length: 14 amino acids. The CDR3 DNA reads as TGTGCCACCAGCTTCGACAGGGTCACAGATACGCAGTATTTT. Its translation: CATSFDRVTDTQYF.

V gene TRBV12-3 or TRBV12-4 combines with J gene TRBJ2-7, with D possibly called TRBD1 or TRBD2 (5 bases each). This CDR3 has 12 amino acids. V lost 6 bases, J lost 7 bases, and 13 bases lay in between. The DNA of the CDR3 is TGTGCCAGCAGCCGGGACCTCGGGGAGCAGTACTTC. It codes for CASSRDLGEQYF.

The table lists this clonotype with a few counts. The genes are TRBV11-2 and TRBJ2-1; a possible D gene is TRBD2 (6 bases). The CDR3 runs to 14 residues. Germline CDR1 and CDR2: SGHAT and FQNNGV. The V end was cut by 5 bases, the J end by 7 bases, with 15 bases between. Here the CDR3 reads CASSPRGGPNEQFF. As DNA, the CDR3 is TGTGCCAGCAGCCCCCGCGGAGGGCCGAATGAGCAGTTCTTC.

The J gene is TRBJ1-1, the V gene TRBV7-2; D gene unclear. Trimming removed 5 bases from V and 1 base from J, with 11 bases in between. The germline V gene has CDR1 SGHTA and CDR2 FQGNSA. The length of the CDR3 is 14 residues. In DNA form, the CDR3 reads TGTGCCAGCAGCCGCGGCAGACCGAACACTGAAGCTTTCTTT. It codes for CASSRGRPNTEAFF.

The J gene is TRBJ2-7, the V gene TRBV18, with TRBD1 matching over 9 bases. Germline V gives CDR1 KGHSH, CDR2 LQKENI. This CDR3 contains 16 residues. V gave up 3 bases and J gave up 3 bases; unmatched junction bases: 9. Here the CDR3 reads CASSPEQGASLYEQYF. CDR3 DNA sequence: TGTGCCAGCTCACCCGAACAGGGGGCTTCCCTCTACGAGCAGTACTTC.

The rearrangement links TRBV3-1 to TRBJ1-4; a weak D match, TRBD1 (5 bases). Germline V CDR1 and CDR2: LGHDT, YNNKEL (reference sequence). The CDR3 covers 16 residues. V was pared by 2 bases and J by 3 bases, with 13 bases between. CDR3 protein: CASSQPQGGPNEKLFF. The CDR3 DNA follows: TGTGCCAGCAGCCAACCTCAGGGAGGTCCTAATGAAAAACTGTTTTTT.

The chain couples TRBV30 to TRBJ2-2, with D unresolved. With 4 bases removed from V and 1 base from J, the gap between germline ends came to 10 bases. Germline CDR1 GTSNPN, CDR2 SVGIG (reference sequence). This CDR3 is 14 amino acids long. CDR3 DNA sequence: TGTGCCTGGATTAGCACGAGGAACACCGGGGAGCTGTTTTTT. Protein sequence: CAWISTRNTGELFF.

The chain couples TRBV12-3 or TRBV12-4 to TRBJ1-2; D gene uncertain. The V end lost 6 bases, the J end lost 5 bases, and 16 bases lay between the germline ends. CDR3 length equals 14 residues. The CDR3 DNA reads TGTGCCAGCAGCCGAAATCCCGGGGTGTATGGCTACACCTTC. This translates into CASSRNPGVYGYTF.

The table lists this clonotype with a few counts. The DNA for the CDR3 is TGTGCCAGCAGCTTAGCCGGGGGGACCCAGTACTTC. It specifies CASSLAGGTQYF. V gene TRBV7-2 combines with J gene TRBJ2-5; a possible D gene is TRBD2 (6 bases). The CDR3 loop spans 12 amino acids. Germline CDR1 SGHTA, CDR2 FQGNSA. Trimming took off 0 bases at V and 7 bases at J, with 6 bases between the two ends.

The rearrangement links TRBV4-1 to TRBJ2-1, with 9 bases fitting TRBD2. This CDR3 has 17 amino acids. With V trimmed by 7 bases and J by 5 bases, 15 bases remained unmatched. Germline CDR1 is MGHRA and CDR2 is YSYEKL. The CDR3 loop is CASNGGRGGLLNNEQFF. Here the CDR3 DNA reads TGCGCCAGCAACGGCGGGCGGGGGGGCCTTCTCAACAATGAGCAGTTCTTC.

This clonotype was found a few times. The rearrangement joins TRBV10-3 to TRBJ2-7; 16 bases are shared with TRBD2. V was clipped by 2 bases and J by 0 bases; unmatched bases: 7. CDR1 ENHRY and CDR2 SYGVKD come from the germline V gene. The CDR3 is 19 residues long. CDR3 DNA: TGTGCCATCAGTGAGCGAGGGACTAGCGGGGGGGCTAGCTCCTACGAGCAGTACTTC. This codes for CAISERGTSGGASSYEQYF.